The TCR beta chain described here comes from a study of CD8 T cells in Susac syndrome. With random hexamers, 0.5 to 1 ug RNA was reverse transcribed. TCRdb redid the calling of the immunoSEQ multiplex PCR reads with MiXCR, one entry per CDR3 protein. The sample lists tens of thousands of distinct CDR3 sequences; approximately 93% were seen once. Germline V lookup: CDR1 SQVTM, CDR2 ANQGSEA. CDR3 size: 12 residues. J lost 8 bases, V lost 8 bases, and 11 bases had no gene match. The TCR comes from a human donor with multiple sclerosis. Input material: CD8+ T cells from PBMCs. The V and J genes are TRBV29-1 and TRBJ1-2, with TRBD1 matching over 7 bases. This CDR3 is CSTRQGDGGYTF. In DNA, the CDR3 is TGCAGCACTAGGCAGGGGGATGGCGGCTACACCTTC.